Below are 10 T cell receptor beta chains sequenced from a single sample in a study of T cell responses to AZD1222 COVID-19 vaccine. Generated by immunoSEQ multiplex PCR, the TCRdb table keeps only in-frame clones and is missing some. The data hold about 150,000 clones, with 80% to 95% observed a single time. This specimen consisted of peripheral blood, obtained on day 0 of AZD1222 vaccination. Every receptor here comes from an adult in good health.

This clone came up once. The chain uses TRBV2 and TRBJ2-1; D is perhaps TRBD2 (6 bases). The CDR3 sequence is 14 residues long. Germline values: CDR1 SNHLY, CDR2 FYNNEI. V lost 4 bases and J 6 bases, leaving 13 bases between the germline ends. CDR3: CASSAPGTFNEQFF. CDR3 in DNA: TGTGCCAGCAGTGCCCCAGGGACTTTCAATGAGCAGTTCTTC.

This chain's CDR3 is CASSLVPSSGRLYEQYF. The CDR3 DNA reads as TGTGCCAGCAGCTTAGTCCCTTCTAGCGGGAGGTTGTACGAGCAGTACTTC. The J gene is TRBJ2-7, the V gene TRBV11-2, with TRBD2 identical over 11 bases. This CDR3 has 17 amino acids. The germline V gene has CDR1 SGHAT and CDR2 FQNNGV. With 1 base clipped from V and 4 bases from J, the junction kept 9 bases outside the gene matches.

This chain links TRBV2 with TRBJ2-7; the D gene could be TRBD1 or TRBD2 (5 bases each). V was cut by 6 bases and J by 4 bases, with 22 bases left in between. Per the germline V gene, CDR1 is SNHLY and CDR2 is FYNNEI. This CDR3 is built from 16 residues. CDR3 sequence: CASRGWDAGGVYEQYF. The CDR3 DNA reads TGTGCCAGCAGGGGCTGGGACGCCGGAGGTGTGTACGAGCAGTACTTC. The variable domain in full, completed from reference TRBV2 and TRBJ2-7, reads EPEVTQTPSHQVTQMGQEVILRCVPISNHLYFYWYRQILGQKVEFLVSFYNNEISEKSEIFDDQFSVERPDGSNFTLKIRSTKLEDSAMYFCASRGWDAGGVYEQYFGPGTRLTVT.

The chain couples TRBV19 to TRBJ1-5; D unresolved. The germline CDR1 and CDR2 sequences are LNHDA and SQIVND (reference sequence). The V end was cut by 5 bases, the J end by 0 bases, with 17 bases between. This CDR3 region has 17 residues. In DNA form, the CDR3 reads TGTGCCAGTAGTGCCAACCCCCCCGGCCATAGCAATCAGCCCCAGCATTTT. This translates into CASSANPPGHSNQPQHF.

This clone was found once. This sequence joins TRBV15 and TRBJ2-6; 9 bases fit TRBD1. This CDR3 has 17 residues. J gave up 4 bases and V 2 bases, and 6 bases lay outside the gene matches. Germline loops: CDR1 LNHNV, CDR2 YYDKDF (reference sequence). The CDR3 reads CATSRPGQGAGANVLTF. The CDR3 nucleotides are TGTGCCACCAGCAGACCGGGACAGGGTGCCGGGGCCAACGTCCTGACTTTC.

The J gene is TRBJ2-1, the V gene TRBV27; 10 nucleotides line up with TRBD2. Germline values: CDR1 MNHEY, CDR2 SMNVEV (reference sequence). V dropped 10 bases and J dropped 10; count of bases not matched to a gene: 19. This CDR3 contains 16 residues. For the CDR3, the DNA is TGTGCCACCTCGGGACTAGCGCTTAACCTACAATCGGAGCAGTTCTTC. It encodes CATSGLALNLQSEQFF.

Only a few counts were recorded for this clone. The rearrangement uses TRBV5-1 and TRBJ1-3, with D uncertain. V lost 4 bases to trimming and J lost 0 bases, with 14 bases between them. This CDR3 is built from 16 residues. Germline CDR1 and CDR2: SGHRS and YFSETQ. The CDR3 loop reads CASSLLGPNSGNTIYF. The CDR3 DNA is TGCGCCAGCAGCCTACTCGGACCGAACTCTGGAAACACCATATATTTT.

The rearrangement links TRBV2 to TRBJ1-5; D is perhaps TRBD1 (5 bases). Germline CDR1 SNHLY, CDR2 FYNNEI. V was clipped by 4 bases and J by 0 bases, with 7 bases between them. CDR3 length: 14 amino acids. CDR3 in amino acids: CASSADSSNQPQHF. CDR3 DNA sequence: TGTGCCAGCAGTGCCGACAGTAGCAATCAGCCCCAGCATTTT.

This clone appeared once. The rearrangement links TRBV5-5 to TRBJ1-2; TRBD1 matches 11 bases. The junction had 9 bases not matched to a gene; V was cut back by 3 bases and J by 8 bases. The CDR3 contains 15 residues. Germline V lookup: CDR1 SGHKS, CDR2 YYEKEE (reference sequence). The CDR3: CASSSTPGQGDGYTF. CDR3 sequence (DNA): TGTGCCAGCAGCTCGACACCGGGACAGGGGGACGGCTACACCTTC. Together with reference TRBV5-5 and TRBJ1-2, the CDR3 gives the full variable domain: DAGVTQSPTHLIKTRGQQVTLRCSPISGHKSVSWYQQVLGQGPQFIFQYYEKEERGRGNFPDRFSARQFPNYSSELNVNALLLGDSALYLCASSSTPGQGDGYTFGSGTRLTVV.

The chain carries TRBV6-5 and TRBJ2-4, with 7 bases identical to TRBD1. Germline-derived CDR1 and CDR2 are MNHEY and SVGAGI. The CDR3 totals 14 residues. Trimming at V came to 9 bases and at J to 1 base, leaving 6 bases not matched to a gene. The CDR3 coding sequence is TGTGCCAGTAGACAGGGAGTTGCCAAAAACATTCAGTACTTC. Translating it yields CASRQGVAKNIQYF.